This T cell receptor (beta chain) was captured by sequencing in a study of tumor-infiltrating lymphocytes in primary liver carcinoma. Scientists recovered RNA and DNA together from around 20-30 mg of unsorted bulk tissue. As for this clonotype: An end of the junction differs from the germline gene, which may be a read error.

The CDR3 spans 14 residues. Germline V gene data show CDR1 as LGHNA and CDR2 as YNFKEQ. With 500 to 650 ng total RNA as template and a constant-region primer, TCR beta cDNA was made. Libraries covering TCR beta were generated through three nested multiplex PCR rounds (using a slightly modified ARM-PCR). TRBV1-TRBV30 forward primers and a C-beta reverse primer were used in the first two PCR rounds, which each ran for 10 cycles. TCRdb recomputed calls from the multiplex PCR reads with MiXCR, one row per CDR3 protein. This table holds about 35,000 distinct CDR3 sequences, 74% found once. The chain is built from TRBV4-2 and TRBJ2-3; D might be TRBD2 (6 bases). The sequence came from a man aged 35 to 55 with primary liver carcinoma and hepatitis B virus infection. Sequencing was done on a sample of liver tumor tissue from sampling region 4. The subset denotes: tumor region T4, right-lateral pole. The CDR3 reads CASGQTGVKYTQYF. CDR3 DNA sequence: TGTGCCAGCGGCCAGACGGGAGTAAAATATACGCAGTATTTT.